This TCR beta chain was sequenced for a study of CD8+ T cells in alopecia areata. Study background: Scoring of severity for treated patients was based on percentage of affected scalp area. Notes on the study in general: Between patients, shared TCR sequences were less clear than in mice. This was possibly due in part to HLA diversity in the patient population.

Trimming stripped 0 bases from V and 0 bases from J, with 12 bases between. This CDR3 has 16 residues. Per germline, CDR1 GTSNPN and CDR2 SVGIG (reference sequence). Treatment given: oral pan-JAK inhibitor, 5-10 mg twice daily. As part of sample collection, lesional scalp punch biopsies and peripheral blood were taken from alopecia areata patients. As for this clone: The antigen is undetermined.

cDNA reverse transcribed from extracted RNA served as the sequencing template. The assay was immunoSEQ multiplex PCR, and TCRdb's table has in-frame clones only and misses some. The sample holds 200,000 to 250,000 clones, roughly two fifths seen once. The TCR sequence derives from a human donor with alopecia areata. The chain uses TRBV30 and TRBJ1-5; D is perhaps TRBD1 (6 bases). Material: CD4+ T cells sorted from blood, obtained at approximately week 37, from a patient treated with tofacitinib. CDR3 sequence: CAWSVRGRGSNQPQHF. CDR3 bases: TGTGCCTGGAGTGTACGTGGCAGGGGTAGCAATCAGCCCCAGCATTTT.